One and the same sample provided the 5 T cell receptor beta chains below, sequenced in a study of blood T cells in healthy people across ages. PCR was performed a second time for 7 to 11 cycles using a sample-barcoded 5' primer and a J-beta primer mix. TCRdb reprocessed the 5' RACE reads with MiXCR, giving one entry per CDR3 protein. The sample includes 1,300,000 or so distinct CDR3 sequences, around 59% of them seen just once. Sequenced sample: blood. These receptor sequences come from a young man in good health.

In this sample, this clonotype turned up a few times. This chain uses TRBV2 with TRBJ2-1; 16 bases map to TRBD2. This CDR3 contains 15 residues. CDR1 is SNHLY, CDR2 FYNNEI, per germline. V lost 6 bases and J lost 6; bases outside the gene matches: 2. For the CDR3, the DNA is TGTGCCAGCAGGGGGACTAGCGGGAGGGGCAATGAGCAGTTCTTC. Amino acids: CASRGTSGRGNEQFF.

This clonotype was seen ten or more times. In nucleotides, the CDR3 is TGCAGCGGCTACTCTGGAAACACCATATATTTT. It codes for CSGYSGNTIYF. The chain uses TRBV29-1 and TRBJ1-3, with no clear D. With 7 bases removed from V and 0 bases from J, the gap between germline ends came to 4 bases. The CDR3 is 11 residues long. The V gene's germline CDR1 is SQVTM and CDR2 ANQGSEA.

This sequence joins TRBV20-1 and TRBJ1-5; the match to TRBD1 covers 10 bases. Unmatched junction bases numbered 13, after V lost 5 bases and J lost 9 bases. In germline, CDR1 is DFQATT, CDR2 SNEGSKA (reference sequence). The CDR3 spans 15 residues. CDR3 coding DNA: TGCAGTGCTCGTCCCGGGACAGGGGACATTGGGCCCCAGCATTTT. It yields the protein CSARPGTGDIGPQHF.

This sequence joins TRBV11-1 and TRBJ2-3; 9 nucleotides match TRBD2. Germline assignment: CDR1 SGHAT and CDR2 FQDESV (reference sequence). Unmatched junction bases numbered 7, after V lost 5 bases and J lost 1 base. The length of the CDR3 is 16 residues. CDR3 residues: CASSTLAGYGTDTQYF. The DNA for the CDR3 is TGTGCCAGCAGCACGCTAGCGGGGTATGGCACAGATACGCAGTATTTT. The full variable domain, rest sourced from reference TRBV11-1 and TRBJ2-3, is EAEVAQSPRYKITEKSQAVAFWCDPISGHATLYWYRQILGQGPELLVQFQDESVVDDSQLPKDRFSAERLKGVDSTLKIQPAELGDSAMYLCASSTLAGYGTDTQYFGPGTRLTVL.

The chain is built from TRBV20-1 and TRBJ2-3; 16 bases agree with TRBD2. CDR3 length equals 20 residues. The germline CDR1 and CDR2 sequences are DFQATT and SNEGSKA (reference sequence). V shed 6 bases, J shed 1 base, and the junction held 16 bases outside the gene matches. Here the CDR3 DNA reads TGCAGTGCGATTCCGGGACTAGCGGGGGGGCCTGCGATCGGCACAGATACGCAGTATTTT. Its translation is CSAIPGLAGGPAIGTDTQYF.